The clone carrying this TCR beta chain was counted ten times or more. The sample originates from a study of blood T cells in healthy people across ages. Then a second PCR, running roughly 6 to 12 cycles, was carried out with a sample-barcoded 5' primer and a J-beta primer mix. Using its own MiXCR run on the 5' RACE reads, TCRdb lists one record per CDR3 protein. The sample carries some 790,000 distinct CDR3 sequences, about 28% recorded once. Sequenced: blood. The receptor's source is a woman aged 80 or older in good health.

CDR3 protein: CASSYPQTGRGETQYF. DNA of the CDR3: TGTGCCAGCAGTTACCCCCAGACAGGGCGCGGAGAGACCCAGTACTTC. This sequence joins TRBV6-2 or TRBV6-3 and TRBJ2-5; TRBD1 agrees at 7 bases. Germline-derived CDR1 and CDR2 are MNHEY and SVGEGT. V lost 2 bases and J lost 4; bases outside the gene matches: 10. This CDR3 spans 16 amino acids.